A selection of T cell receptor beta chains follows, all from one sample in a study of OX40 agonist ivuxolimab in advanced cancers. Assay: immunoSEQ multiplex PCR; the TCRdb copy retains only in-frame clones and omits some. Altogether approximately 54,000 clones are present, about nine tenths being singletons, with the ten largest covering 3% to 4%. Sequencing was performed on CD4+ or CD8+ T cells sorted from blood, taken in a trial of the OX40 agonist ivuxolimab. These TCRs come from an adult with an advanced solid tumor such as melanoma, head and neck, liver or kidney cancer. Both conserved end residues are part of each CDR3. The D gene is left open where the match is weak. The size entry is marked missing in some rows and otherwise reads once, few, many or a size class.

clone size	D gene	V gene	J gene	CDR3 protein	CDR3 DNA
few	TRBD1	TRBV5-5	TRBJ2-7	CASSLYISTPGQNYEQYF	TGTGCCAGCAGCTTGTATATCTCGACTCCGGGACAGAACTACGAGCAGTACTTC
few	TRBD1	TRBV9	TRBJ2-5	CASSVVGQDQETQYF	TGTGCCAGCAGCGTAGTAGGACAGGACCAAGAGACCCAGTACTTC
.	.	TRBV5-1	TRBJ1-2	CASSVGRGLSGYTF	TGCGCCAGCAGCGTCGGGAGGGGACTCAGTGGCTACACCTTC
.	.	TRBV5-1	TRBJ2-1	CASSLVSNSYNEQFF	TGCGCCAGCAGCTTGGTATCTAACTCCTACAATGAGCAGTTCTTC
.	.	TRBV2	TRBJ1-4	CASSEWGEGEKLFF	TGTGCCAGCAGTGAATGGGGGGAAGGAGAAAAACTGTTTTTT
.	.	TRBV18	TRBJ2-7	CASSPLDSLSYEQYF	TGTGCCAGCTCACCGCTGGACAGTCTCAGTTACGAGCAGTACTTC
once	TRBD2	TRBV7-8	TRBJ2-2	CASSSTSGGTPGELFF	TGTGCCAGCAGCTCAACTAGCGGGGGTACACCGGGGGAGCTGTTTTTT
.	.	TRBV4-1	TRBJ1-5	CASSQSGGSSNQPQHF	TGCGCCAGCAGCCAGTCCGGGGGCAGTAGCAATCAGCCCCAGCATTTT
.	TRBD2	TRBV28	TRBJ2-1	CASSFGGSSYNEQFF	TGTGCCAGCAGTTTCGGCGGGAGCTCCTACAATGAGCAGTTCTTC
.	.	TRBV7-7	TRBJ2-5	CASSPRLGGGETQYF	TGTGCTAGCAGCCCCCGCCTTGGGGGAGGAGAGACCCAGTACTTC
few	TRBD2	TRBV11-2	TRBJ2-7	CASSLERLAGEQYF	TGTGCCAGCAGCTTAGAGCGACTAGCGGGAGAGCAGTACTTC
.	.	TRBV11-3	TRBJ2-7	CASSLVAVYEQYF	TGTGCCAGCAGCTTAGTCGCGGTCTACGAGCAGTACTTC
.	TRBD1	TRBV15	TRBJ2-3	CATSPTGGRKNTQYF	TGTGCCACCAGCCCGACAGGGGGGAGGAAAAATACGCAGTATTTT
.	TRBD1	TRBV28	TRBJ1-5	CASSLRGQGQWPQHF	TGTGCCAGCAGTTTGAGGGGACAGGGCCAATGGCCCCAGCATTTT
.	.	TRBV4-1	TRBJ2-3	CASSPLIGPGTDTQYF	TGCGCCAGCAGCCCTTTGATCGGGCCGGGCACAGATACGCAGTATTTT